The clone carrying this T cell receptor beta chain was seen ten or more times. There were TCR beta CDR3 regions amplified from RNA transcripts. HTBI primers were the set used in a first-round RT-PCR of the TCR CDR3. TCRdb analysed the multiplex PCR reads with MiXCR anew, one entry per CDR3 protein. Among some 570,000 distinct CDR3 sequences, over 12% were seen once, and the ten largest hold 7.1%. This record comes from a study of T cells in Graves' hyperthyroidism and ophthalmopathy. Per germline, CDR1 SGHAT and CDR2 FQNNGV. This CDR3 contains 14 residues. V lost 7 bases to trimming and J lost 0 bases, with 12 bases between them.

The sequence was obtained from a woman between 18 and 29 years old with Graves' ophthalmopathy. Sequencing was performed on blood. The chain has TRBV11-2 and TRBJ2-5, with D tentatively TRBD2 (5 bases). CDR3 sequence reads: CASKRGRDQETQYF. The CDR3 region has the DNA TGTGCCAGCAAGCGAGGGCGAGACCAAGAGACCCAGTACTTC.